This entry is about one T cell receptor (beta chain). This sample was included in a study of blood T cell repertoires in COVID-19. Study context: The United States, Italy and Spain were the sources of the acute and convalescent COVID-19 samples. PBMCs, B-cell-depleted T cells, or T cells were the source of the cDNA or gDNA that made up the material.

How the authors handled the data: By means of reference gene primer amplification, nucleated cell counts were estimated. TCRdb keeps only in-frame clones here, not all; method: immunoSEQ multiplex PCR. The V and J calls and the clone size are those of that table, but D and trimming were determined from the DNA. The top ten clones hold roughly 5% of a sample with about 200,000 clones, around 83% of them seen once. The CDR3 is 13 residues long. Trimming took 0 bases from V and 8 from J, leaving 11 bases between them. Germline CDR1 is SGHDT and CDR2 is YYEEEE. This chain connects TRBV5-6 to TRBJ1-2, with D possibly matching TRBD1 (6 bases). Sample: peripheral blood. The sequence derives from a woman of 80 years or more with acute or convalescent COVID-19. The CDR3 region is CASSLGRGAGYTF. CDR3 DNA sequence: TGTGCCAGCAGCTTGGGACGGGGGGCCGGCTACACCTTC.